What follows is one TCR beta chain and its context. No antigen is known for it. This sample was taken from a study of cytomegalovirus exposure and HLA in healthy donors. J gave up 5 bases and V 4 bases, and 6 bases lay outside the gene matches. The CDR3 length is 15 residues. Germline values: CDR1 SGHRS, CDR2 YFSETQ. The study ran its PCR with 60 Vbeta and 13 Jbeta primers. In the original analysis: Per a later analysis, the number of unique TCR beta chains was some 75 million, of which about 11 million were shared. Some clones are missing from TCRdb's copy, which holds only in-frame ones; the method was immunoSEQ multiplex PCR. Clone size and the V and J calls come from that table; the DNA yielded D and trimming. The sample comprises about 130,000 clones, 80% of which are singletons, and under 3.5% rests with the top ten. The study's findings and limits: The study designated fewer than 200 TCR beta chains cytomegalovirus-associated. Association of a missense DCLRE1C variant with TCR beta V- and J-gene trimming was reported in a later analysis.

Material: PBMCs. J is TRBJ1-4 and V is TRBV5-1; TRBD1 agrees at 9 bases. This clonotype was obtained from a male donor in good health and CMV-seronegative. CDR3 loop: CASSDPQGANEKLFF. DNA for the CDR3: TGCGCCAGCAGCGACCCACAGGGGGCGAATGAAAAACTGTTTTTT.